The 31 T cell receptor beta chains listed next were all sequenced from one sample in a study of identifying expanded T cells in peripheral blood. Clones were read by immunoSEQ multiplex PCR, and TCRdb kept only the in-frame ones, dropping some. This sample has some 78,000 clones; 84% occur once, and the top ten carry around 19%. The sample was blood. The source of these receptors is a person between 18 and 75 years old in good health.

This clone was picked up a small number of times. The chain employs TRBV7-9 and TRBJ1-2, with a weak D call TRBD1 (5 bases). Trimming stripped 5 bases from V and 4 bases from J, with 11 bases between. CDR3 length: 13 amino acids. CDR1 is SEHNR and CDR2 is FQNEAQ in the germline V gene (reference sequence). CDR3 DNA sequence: TGTGCCAGCAGCACGACAGAATTCTATGGCTACACCTTC. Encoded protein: CASSTTEFYGYTF.

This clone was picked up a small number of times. The CDR3 is CASSSASGRDYEQYF. The CDR3 bases are TGTGCCAGCAGCTCCGCTAGCGGGAGGGACTACGAGCAGTACTTC. The gene calls are TRBV5-4 and TRBJ2-7; TRBD2 aligns across 12 bases. The length of the CDR3 is 15 residues. After removal of 3 bases from V and 3 bases from J, the junction contained 4 bases not matched to a gene. CDR1 is SGHNT and CDR2 is YYREEE in the germline V gene (reference sequence).

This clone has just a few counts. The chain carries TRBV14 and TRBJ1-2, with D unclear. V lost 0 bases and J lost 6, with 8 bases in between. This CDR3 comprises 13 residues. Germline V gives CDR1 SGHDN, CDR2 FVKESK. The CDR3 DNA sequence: TGTGCCAGCAGCCAAGACAGGAGGAATGGCTACACCTTC. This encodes CASSQDRRNGYTF.

Written as DNA, the CDR3 is TGTGCCAGCAGTGAAATAGGACTAGCGGGCTCTAGCACAGATACGCAGTATTTT. This encodes CASSEIGLAGSSTDTQYF. The genes are TRBV2 and TRBJ2-3; 11 bases map to TRBD2. The CDR3 totals 18 residues. J was trimmed by 0 bases and V by 2 bases; bases with no gene match: 7. Germline V gene lookup returns CDR1 SNHLY and CDR2 FYNNEI.

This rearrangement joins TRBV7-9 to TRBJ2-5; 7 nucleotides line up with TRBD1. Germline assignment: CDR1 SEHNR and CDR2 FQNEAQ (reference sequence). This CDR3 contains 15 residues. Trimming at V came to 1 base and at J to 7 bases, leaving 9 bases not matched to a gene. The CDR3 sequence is CASSLEPQGSRTQYF. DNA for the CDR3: TGTGCCAGCAGCTTAGAACCACAGGGGTCCCGGACCCAGTACTTC.

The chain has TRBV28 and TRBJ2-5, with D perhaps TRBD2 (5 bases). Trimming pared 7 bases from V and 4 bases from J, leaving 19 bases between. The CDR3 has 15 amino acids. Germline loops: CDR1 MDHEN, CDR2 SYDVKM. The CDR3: CASIPFRRKSETQYF. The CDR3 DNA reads TGTGCCAGCATCCCTTTTAGGAGGAAATCAGAGACCCAGTACTTC.

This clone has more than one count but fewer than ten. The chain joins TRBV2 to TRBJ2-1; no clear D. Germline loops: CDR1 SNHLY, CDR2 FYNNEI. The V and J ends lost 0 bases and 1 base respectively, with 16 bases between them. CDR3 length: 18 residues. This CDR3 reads CASSEATRSLMSYNEQFF. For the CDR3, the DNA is TGTGCCAGCAGTGAAGCGACGCGCTCCCTTATGTCCTACAATGAGCAGTTCTTC.

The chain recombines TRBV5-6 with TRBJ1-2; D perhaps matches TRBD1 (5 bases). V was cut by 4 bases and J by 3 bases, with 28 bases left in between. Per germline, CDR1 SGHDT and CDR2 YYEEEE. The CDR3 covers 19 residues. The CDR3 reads CASSGGKGGRALRDYGYTF. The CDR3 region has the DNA TGTGCCAGCAGCGGTGGGAAGGGCGGCAGGGCTCTAAGGGACTATGGCTACACCTTC.

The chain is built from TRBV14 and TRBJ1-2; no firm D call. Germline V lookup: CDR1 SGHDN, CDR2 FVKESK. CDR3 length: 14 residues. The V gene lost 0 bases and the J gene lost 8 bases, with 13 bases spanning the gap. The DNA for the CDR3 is TGTGCCAGCAGCCAAGATGGGGAGGCGCGGGGCTACACCTTC. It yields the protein CASSQDGEARGYTF.

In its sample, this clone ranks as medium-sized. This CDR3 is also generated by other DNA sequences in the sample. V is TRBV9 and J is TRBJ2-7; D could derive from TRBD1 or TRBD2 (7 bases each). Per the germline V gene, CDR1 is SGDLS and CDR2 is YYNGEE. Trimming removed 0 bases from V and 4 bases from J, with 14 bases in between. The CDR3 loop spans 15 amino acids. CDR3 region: CASSVGPAGQYEQYF. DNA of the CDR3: TGTGCCAGCAGCGTAGGGCCAGCGGGACAGTACGAGCAGTACTTC.

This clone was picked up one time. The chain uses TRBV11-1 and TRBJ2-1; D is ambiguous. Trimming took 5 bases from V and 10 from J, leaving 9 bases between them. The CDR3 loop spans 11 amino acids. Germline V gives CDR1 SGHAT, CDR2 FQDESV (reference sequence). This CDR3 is CASSLQEEQFF. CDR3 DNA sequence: TGTGCCAGCAGCCTGCAGGAAGAGCAGTTCTTC. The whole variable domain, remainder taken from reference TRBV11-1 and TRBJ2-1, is EAEVAQSPRYKITEKSQAVAFWCDPISGHATLYWYRQILGQGPELLVQFQDESVVDDSQLPKDRFSAERLKGVDSTLKIQPAELGDSAMYLCASSLQEEQFFGPGTRLTVL.

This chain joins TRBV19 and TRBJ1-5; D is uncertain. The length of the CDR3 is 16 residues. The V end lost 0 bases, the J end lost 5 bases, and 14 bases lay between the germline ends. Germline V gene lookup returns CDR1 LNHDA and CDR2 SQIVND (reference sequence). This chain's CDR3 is CASSIDAGLRDQPQHF. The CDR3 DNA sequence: TGTGCCAGTAGTATAGATGCAGGCTTGAGGGATCAGCCCCAGCATTTT. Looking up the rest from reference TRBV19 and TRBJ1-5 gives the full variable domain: DGGITQSPKYLFRKEGQNVTLSCEQNLNHDAMYWYRQDPGQGLRLIYYSQIVNDFQKGDIAEGYSVSREKKESFPLTVTSAQKNPTAFYLCASSIDAGLRDQPQHFGDGTRLSIL.

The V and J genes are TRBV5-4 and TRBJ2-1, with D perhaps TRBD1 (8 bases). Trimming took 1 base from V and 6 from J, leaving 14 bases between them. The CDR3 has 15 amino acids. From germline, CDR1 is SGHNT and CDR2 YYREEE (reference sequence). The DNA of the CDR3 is TGTGCCAGCAGCTTGAAGGACAGGGAGGGCAATGAGCAGTTCTTC. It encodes CASSLKDREGNEQFF. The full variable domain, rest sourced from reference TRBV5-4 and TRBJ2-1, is ETGVTQSPTHLIKTRGQQVTLRCSSQSGHNTVSWYQQALGQGPQFIFQYYREEENGRGNFPPRFSGLQFPNYSSELNVNALELDDSALYLCASSLKDREGNEQFFGPGTRLTVL.

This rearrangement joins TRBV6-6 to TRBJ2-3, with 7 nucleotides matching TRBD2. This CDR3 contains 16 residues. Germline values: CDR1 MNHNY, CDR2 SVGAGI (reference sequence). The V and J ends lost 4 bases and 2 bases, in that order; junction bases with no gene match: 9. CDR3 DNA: TGTGCCAGCAGTTCCCTTATGGCGGGAGCCACAGATACGCAGTATTTT. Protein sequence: CASSSLMAGATDTQYF.

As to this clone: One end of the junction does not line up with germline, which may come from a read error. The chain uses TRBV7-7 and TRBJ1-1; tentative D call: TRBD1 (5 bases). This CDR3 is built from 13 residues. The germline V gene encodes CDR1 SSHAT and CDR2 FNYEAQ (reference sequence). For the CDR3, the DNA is TGTGCTAGCAGCTTAGACAGGAACACTGAAGCTTTCTTT. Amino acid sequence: CASSLDRNTEAFF.

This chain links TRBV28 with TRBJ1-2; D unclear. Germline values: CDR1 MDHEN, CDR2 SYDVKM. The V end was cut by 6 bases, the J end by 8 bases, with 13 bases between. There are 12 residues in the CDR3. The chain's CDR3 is CASRPDLEGYTF. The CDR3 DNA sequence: TGTGCCAGCAGACCCGACCTTGAGGGCTACACCTTC.

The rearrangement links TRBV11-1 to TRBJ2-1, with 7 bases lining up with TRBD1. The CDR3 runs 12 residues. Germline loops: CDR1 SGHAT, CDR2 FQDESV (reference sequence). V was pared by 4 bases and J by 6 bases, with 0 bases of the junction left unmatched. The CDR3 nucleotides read TGTGCCAGCAGCTGGGACAGCAATGAGCAGTTCTTC. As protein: CASSWDSNEQFF.

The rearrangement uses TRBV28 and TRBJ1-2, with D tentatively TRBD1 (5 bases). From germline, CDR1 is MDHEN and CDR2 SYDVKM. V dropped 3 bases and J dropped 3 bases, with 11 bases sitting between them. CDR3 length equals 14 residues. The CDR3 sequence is CASSLGDRYYGYTF. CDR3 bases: TGTGCCAGCAGTTTGGGGGACCGATACTATGGCTACACCTTC.

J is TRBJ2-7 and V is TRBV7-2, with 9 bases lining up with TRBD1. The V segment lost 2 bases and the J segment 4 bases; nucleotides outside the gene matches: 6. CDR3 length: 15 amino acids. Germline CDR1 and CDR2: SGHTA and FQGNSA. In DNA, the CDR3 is TGTGCCAGCAGCTTAATCACAGGGGGCGCGTACGAGCAGTACTTC. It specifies CASSLITGGAYEQYF. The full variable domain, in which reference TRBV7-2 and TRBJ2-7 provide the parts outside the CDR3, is GAGVSQSPSNKVTEKGKDVELRCDPISGHTALYWYRQSLGQGLEFLIYFQGNSAPDKSGLPSDRFSAERTGGSVSTLTIQRTQQEDSAVYLCASSLITGGAYEQYFGPGTRLTVT.

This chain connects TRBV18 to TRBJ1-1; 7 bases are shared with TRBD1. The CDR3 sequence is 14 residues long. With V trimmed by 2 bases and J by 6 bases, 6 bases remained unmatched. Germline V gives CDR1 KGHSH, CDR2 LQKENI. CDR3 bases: TGTGCCAGCTCACCAGAGACAGGGTCTGCTGAAGCTTTCTTT. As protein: CASSPETGSAEAFF.

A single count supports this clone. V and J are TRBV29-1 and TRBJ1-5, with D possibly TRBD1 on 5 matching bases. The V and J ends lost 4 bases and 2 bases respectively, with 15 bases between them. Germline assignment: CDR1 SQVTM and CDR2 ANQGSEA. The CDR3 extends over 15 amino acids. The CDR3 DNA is TGCAGCGTTGTGGGGGGAGGGGCAGGCAATCAGCCCCAGCATTTT. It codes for CSVVGGGAGNQPQHF.

In DNA form, the CDR3 reads TGTGCCGTCCGGGGGGGCTCTGGGGCCAACGTCCTGACTTTC. Amino acid sequence: CAVRGGSGANVLTF. The J gene is TRBJ2-6, the V gene TRBV6-5; TRBD2 aligns across 8 bases. Germline CDR1 MNHEY, CDR2 SVGAGI. This CDR3 comprises 14 residues. V shed 11 bases, J shed 0 bases, and the junction held 3 bases outside the gene matches.

The CDR3 region has the DNA TGCAGCGTCTCCACCGGGACAGCCTACGAGCAGTACTTC. Translated, it gives CSVSTGTAYEQYF. This chain uses TRBV29-1 with TRBJ2-7; 7 bases align to TRBD1. This CDR3 is 13 amino acids long. Trimming took 6 bases from V and 2 from J; bases not matched to a gene: 7. CDR1 SQVTM and CDR2 ANQGSEA come from the germline V gene.

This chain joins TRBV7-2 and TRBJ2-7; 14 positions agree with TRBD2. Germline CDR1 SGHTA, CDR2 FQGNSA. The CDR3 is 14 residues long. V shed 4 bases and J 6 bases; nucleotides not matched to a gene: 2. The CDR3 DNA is TGTGCCAGCAGCTCGGGACTAGCGGGAGTCGAGCAGTACTTC. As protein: CASSSGLAGVEQYF.

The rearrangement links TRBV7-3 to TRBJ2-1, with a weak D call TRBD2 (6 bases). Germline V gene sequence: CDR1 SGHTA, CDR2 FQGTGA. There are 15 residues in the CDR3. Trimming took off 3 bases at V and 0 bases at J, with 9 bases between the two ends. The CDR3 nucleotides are TGTGCCAGCAGCTTCCGGGGGAGCTCCTACAATGAGCAGTTCTTC. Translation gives CASSFRGSSYNEQFF.

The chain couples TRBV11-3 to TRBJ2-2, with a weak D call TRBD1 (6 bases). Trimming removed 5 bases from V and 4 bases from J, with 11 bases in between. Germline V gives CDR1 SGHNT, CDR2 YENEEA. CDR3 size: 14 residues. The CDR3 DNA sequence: TGTGCCAGCAGCCCGGACAGATTCACCGGGGAGCTGTTTTTT. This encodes CASSPDRFTGELFF.

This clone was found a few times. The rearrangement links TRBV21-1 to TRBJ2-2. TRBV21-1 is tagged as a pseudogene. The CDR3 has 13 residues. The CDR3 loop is CASSRRNAGELFF. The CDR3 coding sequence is TGTGCCAGCAGCAGACGTAATGCCGGGGAGCTGTTTTTT.

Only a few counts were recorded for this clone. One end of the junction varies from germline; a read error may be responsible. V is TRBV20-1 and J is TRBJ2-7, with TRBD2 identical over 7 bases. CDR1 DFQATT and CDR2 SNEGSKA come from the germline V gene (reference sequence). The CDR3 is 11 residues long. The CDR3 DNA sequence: TGCAGTGCTAGAGATTCCAGCGGGGTCCCCTTC. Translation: CSARDSSGVPF.

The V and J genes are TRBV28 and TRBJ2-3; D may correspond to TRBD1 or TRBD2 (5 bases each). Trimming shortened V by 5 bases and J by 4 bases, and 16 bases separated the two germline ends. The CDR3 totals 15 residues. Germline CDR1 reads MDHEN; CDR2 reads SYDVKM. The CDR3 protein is CASSAPGRVADTQYF. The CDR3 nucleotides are TGTGCCAGCAGTGCCCCGGGGCGTGTAGCAGATACGCAGTATTTT.

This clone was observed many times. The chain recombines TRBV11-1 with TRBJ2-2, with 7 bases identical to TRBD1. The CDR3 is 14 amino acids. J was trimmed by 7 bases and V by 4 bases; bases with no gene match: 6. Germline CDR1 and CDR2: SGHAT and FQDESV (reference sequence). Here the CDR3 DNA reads TGTGCCAGCAGCTCGACAGGGAATAGCGGGGAGCTGTTTTTT. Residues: CASSSTGNSGELFF.

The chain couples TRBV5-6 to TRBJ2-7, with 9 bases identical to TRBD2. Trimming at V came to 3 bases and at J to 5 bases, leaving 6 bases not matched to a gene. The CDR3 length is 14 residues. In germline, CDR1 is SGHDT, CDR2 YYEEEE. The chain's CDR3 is CASSWGTSLHEQYF. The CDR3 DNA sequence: TGTGCCAGCAGCTGGGGGACTAGCTTGCACGAGCAGTACTTC.